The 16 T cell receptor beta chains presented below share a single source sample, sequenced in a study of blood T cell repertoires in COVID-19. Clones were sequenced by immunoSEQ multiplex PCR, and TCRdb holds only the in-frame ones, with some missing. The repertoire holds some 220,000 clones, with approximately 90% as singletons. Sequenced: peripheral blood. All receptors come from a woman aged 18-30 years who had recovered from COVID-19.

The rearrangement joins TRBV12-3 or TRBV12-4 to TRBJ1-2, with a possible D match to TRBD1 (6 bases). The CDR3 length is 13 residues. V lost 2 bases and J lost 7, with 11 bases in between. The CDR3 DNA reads TGTGCCAGCAGTTTAACCAGGGGTTCTGGCTACACCTTC. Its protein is CASSLTRGSGYTF.

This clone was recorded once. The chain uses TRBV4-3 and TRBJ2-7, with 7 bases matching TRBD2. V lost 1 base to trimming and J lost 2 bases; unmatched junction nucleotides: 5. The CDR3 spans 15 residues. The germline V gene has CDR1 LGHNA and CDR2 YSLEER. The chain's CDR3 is CASSQGEGPPYEQYF. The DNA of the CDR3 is TGCGCCAGCAGCCAAGGGGAGGGACCCCCCTACGAGCAGTACTTC.

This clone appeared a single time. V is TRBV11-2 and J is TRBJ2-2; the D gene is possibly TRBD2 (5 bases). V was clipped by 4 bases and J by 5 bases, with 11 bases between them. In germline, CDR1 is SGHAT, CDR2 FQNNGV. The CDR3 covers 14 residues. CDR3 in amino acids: CASSSGRGTGELFF. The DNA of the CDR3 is TGTGCCAGCAGCTCAGGTCGAGGGACCGGGGAGCTGTTTTTT.

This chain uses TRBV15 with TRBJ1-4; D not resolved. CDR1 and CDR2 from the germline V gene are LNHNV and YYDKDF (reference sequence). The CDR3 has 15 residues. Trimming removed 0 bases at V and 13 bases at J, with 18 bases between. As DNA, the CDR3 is TGTGCCACCAGCAGAGATAAAGGCTCACAGTTTCTACTGTTTTTT. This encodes CATSRDKGSQFLLFF.

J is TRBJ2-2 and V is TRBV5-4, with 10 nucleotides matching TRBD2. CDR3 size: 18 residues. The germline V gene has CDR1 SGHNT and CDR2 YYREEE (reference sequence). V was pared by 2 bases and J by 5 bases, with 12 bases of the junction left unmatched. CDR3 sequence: CASSFGLAGELGTGELFF. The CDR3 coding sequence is TGTGCCAGCAGCTTCGGCCTAGCGGGAGAGTTAGGGACCGGGGAGCTGTTTTTT.

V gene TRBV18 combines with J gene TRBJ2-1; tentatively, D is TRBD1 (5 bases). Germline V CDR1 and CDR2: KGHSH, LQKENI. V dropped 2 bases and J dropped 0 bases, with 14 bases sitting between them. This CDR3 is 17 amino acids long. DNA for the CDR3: TGTGCCAGCTCACCATTCAGACAGACAAGCTCCTACAATGAGCAGTTCTTC. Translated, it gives CASSPFRQTSSYNEQFF.

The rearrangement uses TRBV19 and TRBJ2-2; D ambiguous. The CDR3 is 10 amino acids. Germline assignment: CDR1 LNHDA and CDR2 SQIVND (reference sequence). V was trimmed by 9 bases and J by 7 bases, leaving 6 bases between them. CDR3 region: CARRSGELFF. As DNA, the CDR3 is TGTGCCAGAAGGAGCGGGGAGCTGTTTTTT.

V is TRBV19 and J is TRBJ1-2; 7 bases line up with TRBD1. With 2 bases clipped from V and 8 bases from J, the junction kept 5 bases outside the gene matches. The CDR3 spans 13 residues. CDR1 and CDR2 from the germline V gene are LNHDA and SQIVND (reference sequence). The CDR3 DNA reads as TGTGCCAGTAGTATAAAGGGGGCGTCAGGCTACACCTTC. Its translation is CASSIKGASGYTF.

CDR3 amino acids: CASSLGLAGVRDTQYF. As DNA, the CDR3 is TGCGCCAGCAGCCTCGGACTAGCGGGAGTAAGAGATACGCAGTATTTT. The chain recombines TRBV10-1 with TRBJ2-3; 13 nucleotides match TRBD2. With 6 bases clipped from V and 5 bases from J, the junction kept 8 bases outside the gene matches. The germline V gene has CDR1 WNHNN and CDR2 SYGVQD (reference sequence). CDR3 length: 16 residues.

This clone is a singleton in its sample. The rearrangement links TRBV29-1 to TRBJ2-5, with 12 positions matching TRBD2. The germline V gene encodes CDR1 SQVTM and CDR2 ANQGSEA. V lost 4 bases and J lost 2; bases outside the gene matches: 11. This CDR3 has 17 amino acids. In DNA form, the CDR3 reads TGCAGCGTTGTCTCGGCTAGCGGGAGGGGATCACAAGAGACCCAGTACTTC. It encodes CSVVSASGRGSQETQYF.

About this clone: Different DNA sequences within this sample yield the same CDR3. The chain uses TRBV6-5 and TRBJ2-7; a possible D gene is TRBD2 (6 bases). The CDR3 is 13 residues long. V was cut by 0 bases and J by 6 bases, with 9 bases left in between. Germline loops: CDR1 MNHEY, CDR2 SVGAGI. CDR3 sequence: CASSYSAGGEQYF. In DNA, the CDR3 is TGTGCCAGCAGTTACTCGGCCGGGGGCGAGCAGTACTTC.

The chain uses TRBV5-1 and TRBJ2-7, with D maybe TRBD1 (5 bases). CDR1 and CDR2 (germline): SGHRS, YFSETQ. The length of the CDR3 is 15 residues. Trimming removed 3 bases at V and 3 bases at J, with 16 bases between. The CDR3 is CASSYLSTANYEQYF. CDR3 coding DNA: TGCGCCAGCAGCTATCTCTCGACAGCTAACTACGAGCAGTACTTC.

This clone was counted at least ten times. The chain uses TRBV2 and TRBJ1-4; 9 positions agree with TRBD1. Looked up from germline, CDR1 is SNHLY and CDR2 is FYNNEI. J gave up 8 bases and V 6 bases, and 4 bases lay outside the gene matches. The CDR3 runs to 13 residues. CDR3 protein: CASSTGGGEKLFF. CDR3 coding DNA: TGTGCCAGCAGCACAGGGGGCGGCGAAAAACTGTTTTTT.

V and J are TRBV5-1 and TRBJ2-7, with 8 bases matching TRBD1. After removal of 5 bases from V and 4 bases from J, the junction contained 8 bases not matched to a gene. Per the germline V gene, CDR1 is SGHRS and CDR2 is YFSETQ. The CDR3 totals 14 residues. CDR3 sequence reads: CASRPGQGAYEQYF. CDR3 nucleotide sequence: TGCGCCAGCAGGCCGGGCCAGGGGGCTTACGAGCAGTACTTC.

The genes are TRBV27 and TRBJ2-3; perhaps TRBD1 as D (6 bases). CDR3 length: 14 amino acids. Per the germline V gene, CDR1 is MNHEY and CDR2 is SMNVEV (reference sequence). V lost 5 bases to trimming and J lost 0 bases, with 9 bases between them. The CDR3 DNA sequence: TGTGCCAGCAGTCTTGGACAGAGCACAGATACGCAGTATTTT. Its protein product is CASSLGQSTDTQYF.

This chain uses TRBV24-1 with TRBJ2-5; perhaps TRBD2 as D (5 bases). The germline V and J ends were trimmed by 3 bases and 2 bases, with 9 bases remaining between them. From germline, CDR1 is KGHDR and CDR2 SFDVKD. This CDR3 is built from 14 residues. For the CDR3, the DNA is TGTGCCACCAGTGATGGGAGACCTCAAGAGACCCAGTACTTC. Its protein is CATSDGRPQETQYF.